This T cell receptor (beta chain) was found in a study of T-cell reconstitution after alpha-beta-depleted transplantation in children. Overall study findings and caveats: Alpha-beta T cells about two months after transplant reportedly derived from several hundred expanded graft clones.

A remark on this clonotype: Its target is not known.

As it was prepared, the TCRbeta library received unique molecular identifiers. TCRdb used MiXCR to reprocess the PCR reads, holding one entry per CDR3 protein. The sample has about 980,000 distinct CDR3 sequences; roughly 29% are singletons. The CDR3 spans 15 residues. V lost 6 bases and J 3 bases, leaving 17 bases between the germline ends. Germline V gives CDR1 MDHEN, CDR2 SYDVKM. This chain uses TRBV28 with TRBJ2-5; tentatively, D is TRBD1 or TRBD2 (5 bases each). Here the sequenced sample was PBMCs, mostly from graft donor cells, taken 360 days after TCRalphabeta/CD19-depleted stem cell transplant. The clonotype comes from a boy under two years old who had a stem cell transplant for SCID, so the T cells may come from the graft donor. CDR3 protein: CASSSVRGPEETQYF. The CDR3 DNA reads TGTGCCAGCAGCTCGGTTCGGGGACCGGAAGAGACCCAGTACTTC.